These 10 T cell receptor beta chains were all obtained from the same sample, sequenced in a study of cytomegalovirus exposure and HLA in healthy donors. The PCR was carried out with 60 Vbeta primers and 13 Jbeta primers. The repertoire was sequenced with immunoSEQ multiplex PCR; TCRdb's copy has only in-frame clones and lacks some. The profile shows some 150,000 clones, roughly four fifths of them singletons. The sequenced material came from PBMCs. The receptor source for this set is a man aged 60-69 years in good health and CMV-seronegative.

The rearrangement joins TRBV7-2 to TRBJ2-7, with D tentatively TRBD2 (6 bases). Germline-derived CDR1 and CDR2 are SGHTA and FQGNSA. V lost 1 base and J 3 bases, leaving 10 bases between the germline ends. The CDR3 extends over 14 amino acids. CDR3 nucleotides: TGTGCCAGCAGCTTAGGGGCGGGGAGCTACGAGCAGTACTTC. It codes for CASSLGAGSYEQYF.

In its sample, this clone was seen a few times. The J gene is TRBJ2-5, the V gene TRBV9; D might be TRBD1 (6 bases). Germline-derived CDR1 and CDR2 are SGDLS and YYNGEE. The V and J ends lost 4 bases and 5 bases respectively, with 18 bases between them. The length of the CDR3 is 15 residues. CDR3 amino acids: CASSIRQEGWETQYF. Here the CDR3 DNA reads TGTGCCAGCAGCATTAGACAGGAAGGTTGGGAGACCCAGTACTTC. The whole variable domain, filled in from reference TRBV9 and TRBJ2-5, reads DSGVTQTPKHLITATGQRVTLRCSPRSGDLSVYWYQQSLDQGLQFLIQYYNGEERAKGNILERFSAQQFPDLHSELNLSSLELGDSALYFCASSIRQEGWETQYFGPGTRLLVL.

This chain uses TRBV28 with TRBJ1-1; D is perhaps TRBD1 (5 bases). V lost 6 bases to trimming and J lost 1 base, with 15 bases between them. The CDR3 covers 15 residues. CDR1 MDHEN and CDR2 SYDVKM come from the germline V gene. CDR3 in amino acids: CASSSHGGRNTEAFF. The CDR3 DNA follows: TGTGCCAGCAGCTCCCATGGGGGGAGGAACACTGAAGCTTTCTTT.

The chain couples TRBV30 to TRBJ2-7, with unresolved D. This CDR3 comprises 13 residues. Germline-derived CDR1 and CDR2 are GTSNPN and SVGIG (reference sequence). V was shortened by 0 bases and J by 2 bases, with 8 bases between the two germline ends. The chain's CDR3 is CAWSVAGPYEQYF. DNA for the CDR3: TGTGCCTGGAGTGTCGCAGGCCCCTACGAGCAGTACTTC.

The CDR3, as DNA: TGTGCCAGCACTCAAGTTGGGGAGAGCACTGAAGCTTTCTTT. It specifies CASTQVGESTEAFF. J is TRBJ1-1 and V is TRBV6-5; D gene unclear. From germline, CDR1 is MNHEY and CDR2 SVGAGI. The V end was cut by 7 bases, the J end by 4 bases, with 16 bases between. There are 14 residues in the CDR3.

The genes are TRBV7-8 and TRBJ1-2, with a weak D call TRBD1 (6 bases). With 1 base removed from V and 6 bases from J, the gap between germline ends came to 15 bases. Germline V gene data show CDR1 as SGHVS and CDR2 as FQNEAQ. CDR3 length equals 15 residues. The DNA of the CDR3 is TGTGCCAGCAGCTTAGAAGCAGGGGCGGAGGATGGCTACACCTTC. Amino acid sequence: CASSLEAGAEDGYTF.

The J gene is TRBJ2-3, the V gene TRBV7-2, with TRBD2 matching 10 bases. This CDR3 region has 16 residues. Trimming removed 1 base from V and 4 bases from J; junction bases left unmatched: 5. Germline V lookup: CDR1 SGHTA, CDR2 FQGNSA. The CDR3 is CASSLVLAGISDTQYF. Here the CDR3 DNA reads TGTGCCAGCAGCTTAGTACTAGCGGGGATCTCAGATACGCAGTATTTT.

Turning to this clone: The sample contains more than one DNA sequence encoding this CDR3. The V gene is TRBV5-1, the J gene TRBJ2-2; TRBD2 is a possible D gene (5 bases). CDR3 size: 13 residues. V gave up 0 bases and J gave up 6 bases, with 6 bases separating them. The V gene's germline CDR1 is SGHRS and CDR2 YFSETQ. The CDR3 region is CASSLEGAGELFF. CDR3 coding DNA: TGCGCCAGCAGCTTGGAGGGAGCCGGGGAGCTGTTTTTT.

V gene TRBV5-1 combines with J gene TRBJ2-2, with 9 bases lining up with TRBD2. The CDR3 covers 16 residues. The junction had 9 bases not matched to a gene; V was cut back by 4 bases and J by 5 bases. The germline V gene encodes CDR1 SGHRS and CDR2 YFSETQ. This CDR3 is CASSLLAGRGTGELFF. For the CDR3, the DNA is TGCGCCAGCAGCCTTCTAGCGGGACGGGGGACCGGGGAGCTGTTTTTT.

This chain joins TRBV27 and TRBJ1-1; D not resolved. The V end was cut by 1 base, the J end by 4 bases, with 7 bases between. CDR1 is MNHEY, CDR2 SMNVEV, per germline (reference sequence). The CDR3 runs to 13 residues. The CDR3 loop reads CASSLLGFTEAFF. In DNA, the CDR3 is TGTGCCAGCAGTTTATTGGGCTTCACTGAAGCTTTCTTT.